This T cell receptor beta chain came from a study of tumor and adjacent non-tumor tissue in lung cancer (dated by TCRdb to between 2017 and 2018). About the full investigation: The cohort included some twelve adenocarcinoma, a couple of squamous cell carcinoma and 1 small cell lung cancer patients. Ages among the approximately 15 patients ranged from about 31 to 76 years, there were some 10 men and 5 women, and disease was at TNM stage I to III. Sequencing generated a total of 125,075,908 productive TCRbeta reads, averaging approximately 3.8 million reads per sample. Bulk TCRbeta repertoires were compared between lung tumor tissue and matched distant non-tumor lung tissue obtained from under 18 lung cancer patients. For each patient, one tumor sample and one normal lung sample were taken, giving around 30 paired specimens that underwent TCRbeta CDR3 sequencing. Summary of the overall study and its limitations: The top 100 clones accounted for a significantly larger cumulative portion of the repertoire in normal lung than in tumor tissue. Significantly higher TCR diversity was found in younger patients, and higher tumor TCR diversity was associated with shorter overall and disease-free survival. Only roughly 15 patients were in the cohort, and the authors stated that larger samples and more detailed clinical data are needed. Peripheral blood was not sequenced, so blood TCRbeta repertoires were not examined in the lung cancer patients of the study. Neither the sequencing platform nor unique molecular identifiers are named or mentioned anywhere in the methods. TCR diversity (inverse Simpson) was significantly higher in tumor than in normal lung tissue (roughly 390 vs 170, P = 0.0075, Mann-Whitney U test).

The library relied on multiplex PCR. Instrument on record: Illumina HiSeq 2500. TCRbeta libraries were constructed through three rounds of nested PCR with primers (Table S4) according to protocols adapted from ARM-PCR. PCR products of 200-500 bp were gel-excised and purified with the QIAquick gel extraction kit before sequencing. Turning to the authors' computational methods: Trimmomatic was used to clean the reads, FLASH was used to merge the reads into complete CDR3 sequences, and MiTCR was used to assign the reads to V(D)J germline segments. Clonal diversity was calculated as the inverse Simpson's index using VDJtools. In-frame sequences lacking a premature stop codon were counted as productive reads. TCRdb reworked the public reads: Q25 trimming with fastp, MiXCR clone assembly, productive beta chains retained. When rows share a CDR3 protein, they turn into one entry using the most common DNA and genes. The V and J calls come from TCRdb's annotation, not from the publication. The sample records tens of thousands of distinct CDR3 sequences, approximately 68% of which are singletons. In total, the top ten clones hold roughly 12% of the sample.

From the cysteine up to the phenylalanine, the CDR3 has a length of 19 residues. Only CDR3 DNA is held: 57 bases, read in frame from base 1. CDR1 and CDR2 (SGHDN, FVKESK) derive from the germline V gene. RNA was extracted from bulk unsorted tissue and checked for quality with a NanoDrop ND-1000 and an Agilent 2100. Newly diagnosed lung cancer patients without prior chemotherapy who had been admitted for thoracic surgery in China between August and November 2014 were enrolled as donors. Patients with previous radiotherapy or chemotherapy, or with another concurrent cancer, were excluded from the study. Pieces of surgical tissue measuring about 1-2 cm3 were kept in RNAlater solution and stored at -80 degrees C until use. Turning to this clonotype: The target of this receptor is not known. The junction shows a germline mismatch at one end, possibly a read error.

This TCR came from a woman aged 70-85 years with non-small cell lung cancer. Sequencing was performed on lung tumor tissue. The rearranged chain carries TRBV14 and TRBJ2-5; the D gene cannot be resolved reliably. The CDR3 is CVSSSLKPGVAARKGTQYF. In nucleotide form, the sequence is TGTGTCAGCAGCTCGCTTAAACCAGGAGTGGCAGCAAGAAAAGGGACCCAGTACTTC.